The 4 T cell receptor beta chains below were found in one sample sequenced in a study of blood T cell repertoires in COVID-19. TCRdb's copy holds only in-frame clones and misses some; the assay was immunoSEQ multiplex PCR. Of roughly 180,000 clones in the sample, 84% were seen once. Specimen: peripheral blood. The source is a man aged 35 to 55 who had recovered from COVID-19.

This clone was observed a few times. The J gene is TRBJ2-2, the V gene TRBV30, with 7 bases lining up with TRBD2. The length of the CDR3 is 14 residues. J lost 3 bases, V lost 3 bases, and 4 bases had no gene match. Germline assignment: CDR1 GTSNPN and CDR2 SVGIG (reference sequence). The CDR3 reads CAWREGRDTGELFF. The CDR3 nucleotides read TGTGCCTGGAGGGAGGGGAGGGACACCGGGGAGCTGTTTTTT.

The chain is built from TRBV5-1 and TRBJ2-1, with D perhaps matching TRBD2 (7 bases). Trimming cost V 0 bases and J 1 base, with 14 bases left between them. The V gene's germline CDR1 is SGHRS and CDR2 YFSETQ. CDR3 length: 17 residues. CDR3 DNA: TGCGCCAGCAGCTTGGCCGACGGGGGGCGTTCCTACAATGAGCAGTTCTTC. Protein: CASSLADGGRSYNEQFF.

This clone occurred once. The chain couples TRBV9 to TRBJ2-5, with 9 bases identical to TRBD1. Germline V gene data show CDR1 as SGDLS and CDR2 as YYNGEE. The CDR3 spans 16 residues. V lost 1 base and J lost 1; bases outside the gene matches: 5. The CDR3 DNA reads TGTGCCAGCAGCGTATCAGGGACAGGGTTCCAAGAGACCCAGTACTTC. Protein product: CASSVSGTGFQETQYF.

This chain joins TRBV6-4 and TRBJ1-5; D is uncertain. Germline values: CDR1 MRHNA, CDR2 SNTAGT. Deletions cut 5 bases from V and 3 bases from J, with 8 bases between. The CDR3 is 13 amino acids. The CDR3, as DNA: TGTGCCAGCAGTCCGGGGATCAATCAGCCCCAGCATTTT. Encoded protein: CASSPGINQPQHF.